These 2 T cell receptor beta chains originate from one sample sequenced in a study of CD8 T cells in ankylosing spondylitis. TCRdb re-called the 5' RACE reads with MiXCR, one entry per CDR3 protein. The table has hundreds of thousands of distinct CDR3 sequences, roughly a tenth seen once. The sequenced sample consisted of blood, either unsorted or a sorted T cell fraction (not recorded which). The receptors shown here come from a male donor with ankylosing spondylitis or in good health (not recorded which).

The chain links TRBV28 to TRBJ2-6; no definite D call. CDR1 is MDHEN, CDR2 SYDVKM, per germline. Trimming cost V 8 bases and J 0 bases, with 14 bases left between them. This CDR3 has 16 amino acids. Written as DNA, the CDR3 is TGTGCCAGCCGATCGTGGGCCCTCTCTGGGGCCAACGTCCTGACTTTC. Its translation is CASRSWALSGANVLTF.

This clonotype was found many times. This chain joins TRBV29-1 and TRBJ2-3; D gene unclear. The ends were cut back, 2 bases at V and 4 bases at J, with 10 bases in the middle. Germline V CDR1 and CDR2: SQVTM, ANQGSEA. CDR3 length: 13 residues. The CDR3 coding sequence is TGCAGCGTTGAACAGATACAAGCAGATACGCAGTATTTT. Its protein is CSVEQIQADTQYF.